The 17 T cell receptor beta chains below were found in one sample sequenced in a study of cytomegalovirus exposure and HLA in healthy donors. Use of 60 Vbeta and 13 Jbeta primers characterized the PCR. Generated by immunoSEQ multiplex PCR, the TCRdb table keeps only in-frame clones and is missing some. The sample has 130,000 to 150,000 clones; roughly three quarters are singletons. The sample consisted of PBMCs. These receptors originate from a woman between 35 and 50 years old in good health and CMV-seropositive.

This clone has a handful of counts. V is TRBV10-3 and J is TRBJ1-1; the match to TRBD1 covers 7 bases. CDR3 length: 15 amino acids. Trimming cost V 5 bases and J 0 bases; bases outside gene matches: 6. Germline values: CDR1 ENHRY, CDR2 SYGVKD. CDR3 loop: CAISRTGSMNTEAFF. The CDR3, as DNA: TGTGCCATCAGTAGGACAGGCAGCATGAACACTGAAGCTTTCTTT.

The chain couples TRBV18 to TRBJ1-4; D remains unclear. Trimming removed 3 bases from V and 1 base from J, with 12 bases in between. From germline, CDR1 is KGHSH and CDR2 LQKENI. This CDR3 comprises 16 residues. This chain's CDR3 is CASSPRALGTNEKLFF. CDR3 bases: TGTGCCAGCTCACCGAGGGCTCTTGGAACTAATGAAAAACTGTTTTTT.

In DNA form, the CDR3 reads TGCGCCAGCAGCGGGGGGTGGCTCCGGTTGGACACTGAAGCTTTCTTT. It codes for CASSGGWLRLDTEAFF. The rearrangement links TRBV5-1 to TRBJ1-1, with D perhaps matching TRBD1 (5 bases). Germline CDR1 SGHRS, CDR2 YFSETQ. This CDR3 region has 16 residues. Deletions cut 4 bases from V and 3 bases from J, with 19 bases between.

The V gene is TRBV5-4, the J gene TRBJ1-2, with TRBD1 identical over 7 bases. The germline V gene encodes CDR1 SGHNT and CDR2 YYREEE (reference sequence). V lost 4 bases and J lost 5; bases outside the gene matches: 11. The CDR3 consists of 15 residues. CDR3 region: CASSPDLDRVYGYTF. The CDR3 nucleotides read TGTGCCAGCAGCCCGGACCTTGACAGGGTTTATGGCTACACCTTC.

The chain links TRBV6-5 to TRBJ1-5, with no clear D. The CDR3 is 14 residues long. Trimming stripped 2 bases from V and 4 bases from J, with 9 bases between. Germline V gene sequence: CDR1 MNHEY, CDR2 SVGAGI. The CDR3 loop is CASSYGPGNQPQHF. CDR3 DNA: TGTGCCAGCAGTTACGGCCCGGGTAATCAGCCCCAGCATTTT.

The rearrangement joins TRBV9 to TRBJ1-2; D is perhaps TRBD1 (5 bases). The CDR3 sequence is 13 residues long. V lost 2 bases to trimming and J lost 8 bases, with 13 bases between them. Germline V gene lookup returns CDR1 SGDLS and CDR2 YYNGEE. CDR3 sequence reads: CASSVGGRGGYTF. CDR3 nucleotide sequence: TGTGCCAGCAGCGTTGGGGGGAGAGGGGGCTACACCTTC.

V and J are TRBV5-4 and TRBJ2-3, with 7 bases that match TRBD2. The germline V gene has CDR1 SGHNT and CDR2 YYREEE (reference sequence). The CDR3 totals 15 residues. The V segment lost 5 bases and the J segment 0 bases; nucleotides outside the gene matches: 6. This CDR3 is CASSPSGPSTDTQYF. The CDR3 coding sequence is TGTGCCAGCAGTCCTAGCGGCCCTAGCACAGATACGCAGTATTTT.

This chain links TRBV7-9 with TRBJ1-5; D remains ambiguous. The germline CDR1 and CDR2 sequences are SEHNR and FQNEAQ (reference sequence). Trimming took off 2 bases at V and 3 bases at J, with 11 bases between the two ends. The CDR3 length is 15 residues. CDR3 region: CASSLTGSDNQPQHF. In DNA form, the CDR3 reads TGTGCCAGCAGCTTAACCGGTTCCGACAATCAGCCCCAGCATTTT.

This clone was seen only a few times. V and J are TRBV11-2 and TRBJ2-7; D call uncertain. Germline V gene lookup returns CDR1 SGHAT and CDR2 FQNNGV. This CDR3 has 14 residues. With 5 bases removed from V and 1 base from J, the gap between germline ends came to 12 bases. CDR3 protein: CASSPAWSSYEQYF. CDR3 bases: TGTGCCAGCAGCCCAGCATGGAGTTCCTACGAGCAGTACTTC.

The chain uses TRBV6-1 and TRBJ1-3; D remains unclear. The V and J ends lost 8 bases and 0 bases respectively, with 11 bases between them. The CDR3 covers 14 residues. Germline V gene sequence: CDR1 MNHNS, CDR2 SASEGT. The CDR3 spells CASLPFLSGNTIYF. CDR3 coding DNA: TGTGCCAGCCTCCCCTTCCTCTCTGGAAACACCATATATTTT.

The chain combines TRBV27 with TRBJ2-7; 11 nucleotides align to TRBD1. Germline loops: CDR1 MNHEY, CDR2 SMNVEV (reference sequence). With V trimmed by 3 bases and J by 6 bases, 10 bases remained unmatched. The CDR3 consists of 16 residues. The CDR3 nucleotides are TGTGCCAGCAGTTTGTCGACCGGGACAGGGGGTCTCGAGCAGTACTTC. It is translated as CASSLSTGTGGLEQYF.

The chain carries TRBV5-1 and TRBJ2-3, with 9 bases identical to TRBD1. Germline assignment: CDR1 SGHRS and CDR2 YFSETQ. Germline trimming cut 4 bases from V and 6 bases from J; bases unmatched to any gene: 6. There are 14 residues in the CDR3. CDR3 amino acids: CASSPGQGLDTQYF. CDR3 coding DNA: TGCGCCAGCAGCCCGGGACAGGGTTTGGATACGCAGTATTTT.

The chain recombines TRBV5-1 with TRBJ1-1; 9 positions agree with TRBD1. The V segment lost 4 bases and the J segment 5 bases; nucleotides outside the gene matches: 6. The CDR3 is 14 amino acids. The germline V gene encodes CDR1 SGHRS and CDR2 YFSETQ. The CDR3 sequence is CASSQDRGGTEAFF. The DNA for the CDR3 is TGCGCCAGCAGCCAGGACAGGGGAGGGACTGAAGCTTTCTTT.

The chain recombines TRBV6-4 with TRBJ2-2, with 8 bases identical to TRBD1. Germline V gene data show CDR1 as MRHNA and CDR2 as SNTAGT. This CDR3 has 15 residues. With V trimmed by 5 bases and J by 4 bases, 6 bases remained unmatched. The CDR3, as DNA: TGTGCCAGCAGTACCGGGACAGGCCGCACCGGGGAGCTGTTTTTT. Residues: CASSTGTGRTGELFF.

This chain uses TRBV5-1 with TRBJ1-6, with 7 nucleotides matching TRBD1. With V trimmed by 3 bases and J by 10 bases, 4 bases remained unmatched. The CDR3 sequence is 13 residues long. Germline loops: CDR1 SGHRS, CDR2 YFSETQ. CDR3 nucleotides: TGCGCCAGCAGCTGGGGGACAGACTCACCCCTCCACTTT. Amino acids: CASSWGTDSPLHF.

The chain combines TRBV11-2 with TRBJ1-1; 7 nucleotides align to TRBD1. Trimming removed 2 bases from V and 0 bases from J; junction bases left unmatched: 6. The germline V gene has CDR1 SGHAT and CDR2 FQNNGV. This CDR3 contains 16 residues. The DNA of the CDR3 is TGTGCCAGCAGCTTAATGGGACAGATCATGAACACTGAAGCTTTCTTT. It is translated as CASSLMGQIMNTEAFF.

The chain links TRBV19 to TRBJ2-2, with TRBD2 matching 10 bases. Germline V CDR1 and CDR2: LNHDA, SQIVND (reference sequence). The CDR3 spans 18 residues. V trimming: 3 bases; J trimming: 1 base; junction bases outside the gene matches: 8. CDR3 amino acids: CASSIVLAGAQNTGELFF. CDR3 in DNA: TGTGCCAGTAGTATCGTGCTAGCGGGGGCCCAGAACACCGGGGAGCTGTTTTTT.